Listed below are T cell receptor beta chains from one sample, sequenced in a study of cytomegalovirus exposure and HLA in healthy donors. Measured with immunoSEQ multiplex PCR; TCRdb has only the in-frame clones, and not every one. Among about 180,000 clones, nearly 80% were seen once, and the ten largest hold just under 6.5%. The specimen sequenced was PBMCs. The receptors were sampled from a man aged 40-49 years in good health and CMV-seropositive. The CDR3 runs from the conserved cysteine through the conserved F or W. A D gene is named only where the DNA matches it firmly. Some rows mark clone size as missing; the rest say once, few, many or name a class of expanded clone.

length: 14
D: .
J: TRBJ1-3
size: .
V: TRBV5-1
DNA: TGCGCCAGCAGCTTAAATAGAGGTGGAAACACCATATATTTT
CDR3: CASSLNRGGNTIYF

length: 16
D: TRBD2
J: TRBJ2-1
size: few
V: TRBV12-5
DNA: TGTGCTAGTGGCTACTCCCTAGCGGGAGGTTTCAATGAGCAGTTCTTC
CDR3: CASGYSLAGGFNEQFF

length: 14
D: .
J: TRBJ2-3
size: .
V: TRBV5-1
DNA: TGCGCCAGCAGCTTGGGACTCGGAAGGGATACGCAGTATTTT
CDR3: CASSLGLGRDTQYF

length: 17
D: TRBD2
J: TRBJ2-1
size: .
V: TRBV27
DNA: TGTGCCAGCAGTTCGGGACTAGCGGGACTCTTAGGGAATGAGCAGTTCTTC
CDR3: CASSSGLAGLLGNEQFF

length: 13
D: .
J: TRBJ2-7
size: .
V: TRBV6-5
DNA: TGTGCCAGCAGCCAGGGAAATCAGTACGAGCAGTACTTC
CDR3: CASSQGNQYEQYF

length: 17
D: .
J: TRBJ2-3
size: .
V: TRBV6-1
DNA: TGTGCCAGCAGTGTATCTAGGGGGTACACTAGCACAGATACGCAGTATTTT
CDR3: CASSVSRGYTSTDTQYF

length: 16
D: TRBD1
J: TRBJ1-4
size: .
V: TRBV7-9
DNA: TGTGCCAGCAGCCTTCCCGGACAGGGGGTGGCTGAAAAACTGTTTTTT
CDR3: CASSLPGQGVAEKLFF

length: 15
D: TRBD2
J: TRBJ2-3
size: .
V: TRBV7-9
DNA: TGTGCCAGCAGCCCGGCTAGCGGGAGTGGGGATACGCAGTATTTT
CDR3: CASSPASGSGDTQYF

length: 14
D: .
J: TRBJ2-7
size: .
V: TRBV11-3
DNA: TGTGCCAGCAGCTTAGTCCCAAACACCTACGAGCAGTACTTC
CDR3: CASSLVPNTYEQYF

length: 13
D: .
J: TRBJ2-5
size: .
V: TRBV15
DNA: TGTGCCACCAGCAGAGATGCGGAAGAGACCCAGTACTTC
CDR3: CATSRDAEETQYF

length: 17
D: TRBD2
J: TRBJ2-2
size: .
V: TRBV5-4
DNA: TGTGCCAGCAGCTTGGCCGGCGGGAGGGGGTACACCGGGGAGCTGTTTTTT
CDR3: CASSLAGGRGYTGELFF

length: 16
D: TRBD1
J: TRBJ2-7
size: .
V: TRBV10-3
DNA: TGTGCCATCAGTTCGAGACCGGGACAGGCCAAAGACGAGCAGTACTTC
CDR3: CAISSRPGQAKDEQYF

length: 13
D: TRBD1
J: TRBJ1-2
size: .
V: TRBV14
DNA: TGTGCCAGCAGCCCGGACAGGACCTATGGCTACACCTTC
CDR3: CASSPDRTYGYTF

length: 16
D: TRBD2
J: TRBJ2-1
size: medium-sized
V: TRBV19
DNA: TGTGCCAGCGGGACTAGCGGGAGTGGAGTATACAATGAGCAGTTCTTC
CDR3: CASGTSGSGVYNEQFF

length: 16
D: .
J: TRBJ2-5
size: .
V: TRBV11-3
DNA: TGTGCCAGCAGCTTTGGAGGGAGAGGCGGCCAAGAGACCCAGTACTTC
CDR3: CASSFGGRGGQETQYF

length: 15
D: .
J: TRBJ2-1
size: .
V: TRBV11-3
DNA: TGTGCCAGCAGCTTACAGCAGGGAATCTACAATGAGCAGTTCTTC
CDR3: CASSLQQGIYNEQFF

length: 15
D: TRBD2
J: TRBJ2-5
size: .
V: TRBV5-6
DNA: TGTGCCAGCAGCTTGACGGGAGGGATTAGGGAGACCCAGTACTTC
CDR3: CASSLTGGIRETQYF

length: 14
D: .
J: TRBJ2-3
size: .
V: TRBV9
DNA: TGTGCCAGCAGCGTGCAAGCTAGCACAGATACGCAGTATTTT
CDR3: CASSVQASTDTQYF

length: 13
D: TRBD1
J: TRBJ2-3
size: few
V: TRBV29-1
DNA: TGCAGCGTCACAGGGGGAGTCACAGATACGCAGTATTTT
CDR3: CSVTGGVTDTQYF

length: 17
D: TRBD1
J: TRBJ1-1
size: .
V: TRBV5-4
DNA: TGTGCCAGCAGCAAAGACAGGGTTGGGGTAATGAACACTGAAGCTTTCTTT
CDR3: CASSKDRVGVMNTEAFF

length: 17
D: TRBD2
J: TRBJ2-7
size: .
V: TRBV12-5
DNA: TGTGCTAGTGGTTTGGTTACCGGGAGGGCTTTTATCTACGAGCAGTACTTC
CDR3: CASGLVTGRAFIYEQYF

length: 16
D: TRBD1
J: TRBJ1-2
size: .
V: TRBV11-3
DNA: TGTGCCAGCAGCCAAGGGGGCGCCCGGTCTGGCTATGGCTACACCTTC
CDR3: CASSQGGARSGYGYTF

length: 15
D: TRBD2
J: TRBJ2-3
size: .
V: TRBV6-6
DNA: TGTGCCAGCAGTTACCCGCTAGCGGGAGTGTATACGCAGTATTTT
CDR3: CASSYPLAGVYTQYF

length: 15
D: TRBD2
J: TRBJ2-1
size: .
V: TRBV7-2
DNA: TGTGCCAGCAGCTTACTTGGGACTAGCGGGCTTGAGCAGTTCTTC
CDR3: CASSLLGTSGLEQFF

length: 15
D: TRBD1
J: TRBJ2-7
size: .
V: TRBV19
DNA: TGTGCCAGTAGTATAGCTCCGACAGGGGTCTACGAGCAGTACTTC
CDR3: CASSIAPTGVYEQYF

length: 15
D: TRBD2
J: TRBJ2-1
size: .
V: TRBV30
DNA: TGTGCCTGGAGGGAAAAGGGACTAGCGGTCAATGAGCAGTTCTTC
CDR3: CAWREKGLAVNEQFF

length: 13
D: TRBD2
J: TRBJ2-7
size: once
V: TRBV5-1
DNA: TGCGCCAGCAGCTTGGGCCCGGGGGGCGAGCAGTACTTC
CDR3: CASSLGPGGEQYF

length: 13
D: .
J: TRBJ2-2
size: .
V: TRBV9
DNA: TGTGCCAGCAGCGGGCGGGGGCCGGGGGAGCTGTTTTTT
CDR3: CASSGRGPGELFF

length: 16
D: .
J: TRBJ2-3
size: .
V: TRBV6-1
DNA: TGTGCCAGCAGTGAACTAGGGGGAAGGGGCACAGATACGCAGTATTTT
CDR3: CASSELGGRGTDTQYF

length: 13
D: TRBD1
J: TRBJ2-7
size: .
V: TRBV13
DNA: TGTGCCAGCAGCTTGGACAGGGCCTACGAGCAGTACTTC
CDR3: CASSLDRAYEQYF

length: 14
D: .
J: TRBJ2-7
size: .
V: TRBV7-2
DNA: TGTGCCAGCAGCTTAGGAGGGAAGTCCTACGAGCAGTACTTC
CDR3: CASSLGGKSYEQYF

length: 15
D: .
J: TRBJ1-1
size: .
V: TRBV5-4
DNA: TGTGCCAGCAGCAAAGGAGGGCAGGCTCACACTGAAGCTTTCTTT
CDR3: CASSKGGQAHTEAFF

length: 13
D: .
J: TRBJ2-3
size: .
V: TRBV29-1
DNA: TGCAGCGTTGATCGGCAGGGGACAGATACGCAGTATTTT
CDR3: CSVDRQGTDTQYF

length: 15
D: .
J: TRBJ2-7
size: .
V: TRBV7-3
DNA: TGTGCCAGCAGCTTAGGGGCAGGACCGACCTACGAGCAGTACTTC
CDR3: CASSLGAGPTYEQYF

length: 14
D: .
J: TRBJ1-3
size: few
V: TRBV6-1
DNA: TGTGCCAGCAGTGAAAGGGGCCGAGGAAACACCATATATTTT
CDR3: CASSERGRGNTIYF

length: 16
D: .
J: TRBJ2-6
size: .
V: TRBV5-1
DNA: TGCGCCAGCAGCTCTAACAGAGGGACTGGGGCCAACGGCCTGACTTTC
CDR3: CASSSNRGTGANGLTF

length: 11
D: .
J: TRBJ2-7
size: once
V: TRBV4-2
DNA: TGTGCCAGCAGCCGTCGAGGCGAGCAGTACTTC
CDR3: CASSRRGEQYF

length: 15
D: .
J: TRBJ1-4
size: .
V: TRBV28
DNA: TGTGCCAGCAGTCAAGGGACACCAACTAATGAAAAACTGTTTTTT
CDR3: CASSQGTPTNEKLFF

length: 15
D: TRBD2
J: TRBJ2-5
size: .
V: TRBV29-1
DNA: TGCAGCGTTGAGTTACCTAGCGGGAGGCTTGAGACCCAGTACTTC
CDR3: CSVELPSGRLETQYF

length: 14
D: .
J: TRBJ2-5
size: .
V: TRBV15
DNA: TGTGCCACCAGCAGAGGCCGACAGCAAGAGACCCAGTACTTC
CDR3: CATSRGRQQETQYF

length: 13
D: TRBD1
J: TRBJ1-6
size: few
V: TRBV30
DNA: TGTGCCTGGGAGGAAGGGGGCTTATCACCCCTCCACTTT
CDR3: CAWEEGGLSPLHF

length: 15
D: .
J: TRBJ1-5
size: .
V: TRBV6-1
DNA: TGTGCCAGCAGTGAAGCGCGGGGGGGCCATCAGCCCCAGCATTTT
CDR3: CASSEARGGHQPQHF

length: 15
D: TRBD1
J: TRBJ1-3
size: .
V: TRBV19
DNA: TGTGCCAGTAGTACTGGACAGGGCTCTGGAAACACCATATATTTT
CDR3: CASSTGQGSGNTIYF

length: 12
D: TRBD1
J: TRBJ1-2
size: .
V: TRBV6-5
DNA: TGTGCCATTTGGGACAGGGTTTATGGCTACACCTTC
CDR3: CAIWDRVYGYTF

length: 15
D: .
J: TRBJ2-1
size: .
V: TRBV19
DNA: TGTGCCAGTAGTATAGCAGCGAGCTCCTACAATGAGCAGTTCTTC
CDR3: CASSIAASSYNEQFF

length: 18
D: TRBD1
J: TRBJ2-1
size: .
V: TRBV7-6
DNA: TGTGCCAGCAGTCGCAACCCTAGCGCGGGACAGGCGGACAATGAGCAGTTCTTC
CDR3: CASSRNPSAGQADNEQFF

length: 14
D: .
J: TRBJ1-3
size: once
V: TRBV11-2
DNA: TGTGCCAGCAGCTTATGGCAGGTTGGAAACACCATATATTTT
CDR3: CASSLWQVGNTIYF

length: 13
D: TRBD1
J: TRBJ1-1
size: .
V: TRBV18
DNA: TGTGCCAGCTCACCGGACAGGGACACTGAAGCTTTCTTT
CDR3: CASSPDRDTEAFF

length: 16
D: .
J: TRBJ2-2
size: .
V: TRBV7-9
DNA: TGTTCCAGCAGCCCATTCGGAGGGGTGTTCTCCGGGGAGCTGTTTTTT
CDR3: CSSSPFGGVFSGELFF

length: 16
D: .
J: TRBJ1-6
size: .
V: TRBV6-5
DNA: TGTGCCAGCAGTTACTCTGGACAGTACGATAGCTCACCCCTCCACTTT
CDR3: CASSYSGQYDSSPLHF

length: 11
D: .
J: TRBJ1-3
size: few
V: TRBV20-1
DNA: TGCAGTGCCCCAGGGGGAAACACCATATATTTT
CDR3: CSAPGGNTIYF

length: 16
D: TRBD2
J: TRBJ2-3
size: .
V: TRBV11-2
DNA: TGTGCCAGCAGCTTACAGGGTAGCGGGGGGGTGGACACGCAGTATTTT
CDR3: CASSLQGSGGVDTQYF

length: 15
D: .
J: TRBJ2-5
size: .
V: TRBV11-2
DNA: TGTGCCAGCAGCTTAGATCTGGGGGCCCAAGAGACCCAGTACTTC
CDR3: CASSLDLGAQETQYF

length: 14
D: .
J: TRBJ1-5
size: .
V: TRBV5-1
DNA: TGCGCCAGCAGCGCCGACAGTAGCAATCAGCCCCAGCATTTT
CDR3: CASSADSSNQPQHF

length: 15
D: TRBD1
J: TRBJ1-3
size: .
V: TRBV5-1
DNA: TGCGCCAGCAGCTTGACCACAGGGGATGGAAACACCATATATTTT
CDR3: CASSLTTGDGNTIYF

length: 17
D: .
J: TRBJ1-2
size: .
V: TRBV5-1
DNA: TGCGCCAGCAGCTTGTGGTCGCCTCCCACTTTGTCTTATGGCTACACCTTC
CDR3: CASSLWSPPTLSYGYTF

length: 14
D: TRBD1
J: TRBJ1-2
size: .
V: TRBV5-4
DNA: TGTGCCAGCAGCTTGGAGCAGGGGGCTGGGGGCTACACCTTC
CDR3: CASSLEQGAGGYTF

length: 14
D: .
J: TRBJ2-2
size: .
V: TRBV18
DNA: TGTGCCAGCTCACCAAGCTTTCCGACCGGGGAGCTGTTTTTT
CDR3: CASSPSFPTGELFF

length: 15
D: TRBD1
J: TRBJ1-5
size: .
V: TRBV28
DNA: TGTGCCAGCAGTCTGGGGACAGGCTGGAATCAGCCCCAGCATTTT
CDR3: CASSLGTGWNQPQHF

length: 17
D: TRBD2
J: TRBJ2-3
size: .
V: TRBV25-1
DNA: TGTGCCAGCAGTACCCCCCCGAGCGGGAGGGGTTGGGATACGCAGTATTTT
CDR3: CASSTPPSGRGWDTQYF